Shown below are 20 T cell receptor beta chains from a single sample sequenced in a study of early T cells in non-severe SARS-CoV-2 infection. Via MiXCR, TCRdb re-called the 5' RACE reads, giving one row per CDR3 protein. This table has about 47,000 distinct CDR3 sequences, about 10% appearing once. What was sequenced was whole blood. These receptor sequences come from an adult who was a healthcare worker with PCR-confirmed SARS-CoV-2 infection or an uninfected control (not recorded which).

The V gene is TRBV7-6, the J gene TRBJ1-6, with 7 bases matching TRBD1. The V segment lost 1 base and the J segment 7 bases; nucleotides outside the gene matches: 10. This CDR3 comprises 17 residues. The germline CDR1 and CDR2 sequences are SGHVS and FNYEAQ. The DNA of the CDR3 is TGTGCCAGCAGCTTAGAGGGGGCGATCGCACCAAATTCACCCCTCCACTTT. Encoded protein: CASSLEGAIAPNSPLHF.

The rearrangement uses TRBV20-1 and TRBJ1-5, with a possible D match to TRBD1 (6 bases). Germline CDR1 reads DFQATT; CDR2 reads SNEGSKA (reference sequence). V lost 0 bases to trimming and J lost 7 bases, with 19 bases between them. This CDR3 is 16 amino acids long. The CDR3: CSARDQVQGKRQPQHF. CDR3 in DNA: TGCAGTGCTAGAGATCAAGTCCAGGGGAAGCGCCAGCCCCAGCATTTT.

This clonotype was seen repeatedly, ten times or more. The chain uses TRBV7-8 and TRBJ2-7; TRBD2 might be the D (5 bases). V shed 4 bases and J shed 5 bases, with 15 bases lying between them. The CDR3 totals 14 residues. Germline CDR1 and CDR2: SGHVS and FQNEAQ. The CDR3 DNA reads TGTGCCAGCAGCTCCCCTACGGGGTCTGACGAGCAGTACTTC. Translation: CASSSPTGSDEQYF.

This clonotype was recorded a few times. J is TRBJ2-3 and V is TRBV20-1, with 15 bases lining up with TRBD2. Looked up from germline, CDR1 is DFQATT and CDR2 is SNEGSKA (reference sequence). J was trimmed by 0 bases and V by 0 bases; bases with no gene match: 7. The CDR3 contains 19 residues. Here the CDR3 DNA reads TGCAGTGCTAGAGATCCGGGACTAGCGGGAGGAGATAGCACAGATACGCAGTATTTT. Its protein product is CSARDPGLAGGDSTDTQYF.

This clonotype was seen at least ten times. The DNA of the CDR3 is TGTGCCAGCAGGGCTCGGCTCTTGAGTAATGAGCAGTTCTTC. It codes for CASRARLLSNEQFF. V gene TRBV6-1 combines with J gene TRBJ2-1; D not certain. Trimming removed 6 bases from V and 7 bases from J, with 16 bases in between. CDR1 is MNHNS, CDR2 SASEGT, per germline. The length of the CDR3 is 14 residues.

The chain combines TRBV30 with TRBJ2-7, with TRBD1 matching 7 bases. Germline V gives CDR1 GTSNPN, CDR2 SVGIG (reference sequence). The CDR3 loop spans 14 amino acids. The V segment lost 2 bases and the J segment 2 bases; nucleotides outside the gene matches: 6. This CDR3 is CAWSPPGQTYEQYF. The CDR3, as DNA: TGTGCCTGGAGTCCGCCGGGACAGACCTACGAGCAGTACTTC.

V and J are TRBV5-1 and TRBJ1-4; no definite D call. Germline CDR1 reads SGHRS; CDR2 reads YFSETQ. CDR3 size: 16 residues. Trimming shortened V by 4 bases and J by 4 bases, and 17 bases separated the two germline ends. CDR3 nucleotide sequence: TGCGCCAGCAGCCCCTTAACCTCAGGAATTAATGAAAAACTGTTTTTT. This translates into CASSPLTSGINEKLFF.

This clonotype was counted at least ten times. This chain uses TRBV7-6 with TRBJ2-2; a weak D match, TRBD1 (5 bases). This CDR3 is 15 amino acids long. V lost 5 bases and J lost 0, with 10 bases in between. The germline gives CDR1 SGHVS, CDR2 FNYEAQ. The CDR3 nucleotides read TGTGCCAGCAGCGTACAGGCTACGAACACCGGGGAGCTGTTTTTT. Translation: CASSVQATNTGELFF.

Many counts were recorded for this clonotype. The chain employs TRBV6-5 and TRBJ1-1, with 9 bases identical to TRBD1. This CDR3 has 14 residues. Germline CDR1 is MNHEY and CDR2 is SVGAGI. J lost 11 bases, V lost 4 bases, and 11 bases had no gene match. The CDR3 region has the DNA TGTGCCAGCAGTTGGAGGGACAGGGCCCAGGGGGCTTTCTTT. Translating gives CASSWRDRAQGAFF.

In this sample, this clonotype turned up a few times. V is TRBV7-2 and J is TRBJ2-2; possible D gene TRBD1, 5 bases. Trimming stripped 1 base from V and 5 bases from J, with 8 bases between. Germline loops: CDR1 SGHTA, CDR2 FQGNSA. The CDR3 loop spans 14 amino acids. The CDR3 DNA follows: TGTGCCAGCAGCTTAGTGACAGCAACCGGGGAGCTGTTTTTT. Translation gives CASSLVTATGELFF.

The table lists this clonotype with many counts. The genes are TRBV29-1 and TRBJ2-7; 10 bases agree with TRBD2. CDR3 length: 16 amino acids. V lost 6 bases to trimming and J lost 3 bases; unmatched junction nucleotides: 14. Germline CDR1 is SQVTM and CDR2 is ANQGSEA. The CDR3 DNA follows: TGCAGCGTGGTGGCCCGGCTAGCGGGAGATATCTACGAGCAGTACTTC. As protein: CSVVARLAGDIYEQYF.

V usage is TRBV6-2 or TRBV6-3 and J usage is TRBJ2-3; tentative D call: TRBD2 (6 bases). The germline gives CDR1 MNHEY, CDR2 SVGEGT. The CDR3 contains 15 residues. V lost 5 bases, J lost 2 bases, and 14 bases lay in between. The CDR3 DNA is TGTGCCAGCAGTCCGGGAGAGGGGCACACAGATACGCAGTATTTT. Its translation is CASSPGEGHTDTQYF.

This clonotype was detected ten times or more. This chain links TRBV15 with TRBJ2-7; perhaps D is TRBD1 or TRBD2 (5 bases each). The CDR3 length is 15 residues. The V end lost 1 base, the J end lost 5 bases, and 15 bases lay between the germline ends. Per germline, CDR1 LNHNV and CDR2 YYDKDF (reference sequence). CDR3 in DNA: TGTGCCACCAGCAGAGTTCTGGGGGACCGGGACGAGCAGTACTTC. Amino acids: CATSRVLGDRDEQYF.

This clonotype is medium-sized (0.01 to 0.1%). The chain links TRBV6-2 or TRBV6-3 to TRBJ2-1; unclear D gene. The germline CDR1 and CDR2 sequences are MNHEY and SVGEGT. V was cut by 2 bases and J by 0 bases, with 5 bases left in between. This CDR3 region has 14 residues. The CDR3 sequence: CASSYEDSYNEQFF. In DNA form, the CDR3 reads TGTGCCAGCAGTTACGAGGACTCCTACAATGAGCAGTTCTTC.

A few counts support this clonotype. CDR3 region: CATSLLGTGNNEQFF. The CDR3 coding sequence is TGTGCCACCAGCCTCCTCGGGACAGGTAACAATGAGCAGTTCTTC. The rearrangement joins TRBV15 to TRBJ2-1, with 8 bases that match TRBD1. This CDR3 is built from 15 residues. Germline lookup yields CDR1 LNHNV and CDR2 YYDKDF (reference sequence). Trimming removed 5 bases from V and 5 bases from J; junction bases left unmatched: 8. The full variable domain, its missing parts supplied by reference TRBV15 and TRBJ2-1, is DAMVIQNPRYQVTQFGKPVTLSCSQTLNHNVMYWYQQKSSQAPKLLFHYYDKDFNNEADTPDNFQSRRPNTSFCFLDIRSPGLGDTAMYLCATSLLGTGNNEQFFGPGTRLTVL.

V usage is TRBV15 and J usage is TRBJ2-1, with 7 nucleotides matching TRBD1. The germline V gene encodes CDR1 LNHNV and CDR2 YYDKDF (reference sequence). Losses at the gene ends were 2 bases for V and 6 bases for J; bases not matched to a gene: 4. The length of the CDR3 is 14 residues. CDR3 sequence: CATSRRGTVNEQFF. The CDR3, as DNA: TGTGCCACCAGCAGAAGAGGGACAGTCAATGAGCAGTTCTTC.

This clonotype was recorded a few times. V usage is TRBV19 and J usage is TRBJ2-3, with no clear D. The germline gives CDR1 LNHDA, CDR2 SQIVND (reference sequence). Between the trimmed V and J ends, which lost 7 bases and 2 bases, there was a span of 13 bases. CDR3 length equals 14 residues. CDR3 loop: CASTPTGFTDTQYF. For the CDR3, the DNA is TGTGCCAGTACCCCGACTGGGTTCACAGATACGCAGTATTTT.

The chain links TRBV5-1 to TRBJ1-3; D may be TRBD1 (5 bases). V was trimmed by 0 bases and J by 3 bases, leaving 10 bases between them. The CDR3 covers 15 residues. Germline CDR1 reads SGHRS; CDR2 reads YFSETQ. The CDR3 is CASSLAGTYGNTIYF. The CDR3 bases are TGCGCCAGCAGCTTGGCCGGGACTTATGGAAACACCATATATTTT.

CDR3 coding DNA: TGTGCCAGCAGCGTGGAGGGCTCTGGTTCGTCTGGGGCCAACGTCCTGACTTTC. It encodes CASSVEGSGSSGANVLTF. The chain combines TRBV6-6 with TRBJ2-6; maybe TRBD2 (6 bases). The CDR3 extends over 18 amino acids. In germline, CDR1 is MNHNY, CDR2 SVGAGI (reference sequence). Trimming cost V 6 bases and J 1 base, with 19 bases left between them.

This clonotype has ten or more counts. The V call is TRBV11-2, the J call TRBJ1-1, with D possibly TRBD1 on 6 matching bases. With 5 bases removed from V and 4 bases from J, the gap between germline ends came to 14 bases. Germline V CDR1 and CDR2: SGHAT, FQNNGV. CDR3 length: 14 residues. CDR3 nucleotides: TGTGCCAGCAGCCCGTCCGGGGGCACCACTGAAGCTTTCTTT. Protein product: CASSPSGGTTEAFF.